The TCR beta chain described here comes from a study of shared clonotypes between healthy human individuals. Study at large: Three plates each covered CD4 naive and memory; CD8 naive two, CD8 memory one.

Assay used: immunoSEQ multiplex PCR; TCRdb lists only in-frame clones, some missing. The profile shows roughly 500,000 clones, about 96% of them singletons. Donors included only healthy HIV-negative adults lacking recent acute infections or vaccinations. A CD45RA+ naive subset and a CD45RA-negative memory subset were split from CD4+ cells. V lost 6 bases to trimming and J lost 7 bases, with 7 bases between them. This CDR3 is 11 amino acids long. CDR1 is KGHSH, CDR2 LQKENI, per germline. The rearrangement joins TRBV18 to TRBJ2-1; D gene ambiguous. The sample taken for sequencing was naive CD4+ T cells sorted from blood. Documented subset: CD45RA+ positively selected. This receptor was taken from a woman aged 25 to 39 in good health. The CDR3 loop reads CASSPANEQFF. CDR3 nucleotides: TGTGCCAGCTCCCCCGCGAATGAGCAGTTCTTC.